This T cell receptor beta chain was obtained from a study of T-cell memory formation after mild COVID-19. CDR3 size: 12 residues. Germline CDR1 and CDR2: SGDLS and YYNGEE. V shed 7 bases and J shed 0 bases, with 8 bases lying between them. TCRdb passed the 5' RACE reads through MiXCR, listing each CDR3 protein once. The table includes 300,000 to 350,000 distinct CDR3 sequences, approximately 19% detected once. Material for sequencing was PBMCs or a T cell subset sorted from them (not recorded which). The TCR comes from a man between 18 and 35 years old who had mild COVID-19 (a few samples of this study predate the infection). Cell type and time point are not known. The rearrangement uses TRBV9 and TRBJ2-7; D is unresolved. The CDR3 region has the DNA TGTGCCAGCGGGTCGGGCTCCTACGAGCAGTACTTC. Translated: CASGSGSYEQYF.